The 10 T cell receptor beta chains listed next were all sequenced from one sample in a study of T cells in Graves' hyperthyroidism and ophthalmopathy (dated by TCRdb to the late 2010s). Libraries were constructed by multiplex PCR. TCRdb lists the instrument as Illumina HiSeq 2000. The TCR beta CDR3 regions were amplified from RNA transcripts. The TCR CDR3 was subjected to a first round of RT-PCR using the HTBI primer set and the Qiagen OneStep RT-PCR kit. TCRdb reprocessed the public reads (quality trimming at Q25 with fastp, clone calling with MiXCR) and kept in-frame beta chains. Each entry is one CDR3 protein sequence, shown with its most common DNA and genes. The sample table records about 350,000 distinct CDR3 sequences; 15% to 20% of these occur just once. The biggest ten clones account for roughly 16% of the sample. The sequenced sample was blood. The receptors were sampled from a woman between 40 and 55 years old with Graves' ophthalmopathy.

This clonotype was recorded at least ten times. The chain recombines TRBV7-8 with TRBJ2-7, with a tentative D call TRBD2 (6 bases). Looked up from germline, CDR1 is SGHVS and CDR2 is FQNEAQ. The CDR3 consists of 17 residues. Trimming shortened V by 5 bases and J by 1 base, and 21 bases separated the two germline ends. CDR3: CASSLFGPGGGSYEQYF. The CDR3 DNA reads TGTGCCAGCAGCCTGTTCGGGCCTGGGGGAGGTTCCTACGAGCAGTACTTC. Filled out from reference TRBV7-8 and TRBJ2-7, the complete variable domain reads GAGVSQSPRYKVAKRGQDVALRCDPISGHVSLFWYQQALGQGPEFLTYFQNEAQLDKSGLPSDRFFAERPEGSVSTLKIQRTQQEDSAVYLCASSLFGPGGGSYEQYFGPGTRLTVT.

At least ten counts were recorded for this clonotype. The CDR3 spells CSASRTNTGELFF. The CDR3, as DNA: TGCAGTGCTAGTAGGACCAACACCGGGGAGCTGTTTTTT. V and J are TRBV20-1 and TRBJ2-2; D is undetermined. V lost 3 bases to trimming and J lost 2 bases, with 7 bases between them. This CDR3 region has 13 residues. Germline CDR1 DFQATT, CDR2 SNEGSKA (reference sequence).

This clonotype has a count of ten or more. The chain links TRBV9 to TRBJ2-3; tentative D call: TRBD2 (6 bases). The CDR3 is made up of 15 amino acids. Trimming removed 1 base at V and 1 base at J, with 10 bases between. From germline, CDR1 is SGDLS and CDR2 YYNGEE. The CDR3 coding sequence is TGTGCCAGCAGCGTATTGGGGGAGGGCACAGATACGCAGTATTTT. Translated, it gives CASSVLGEGTDTQYF.

This clonotype appeared many times. The rearrangement joins TRBV4-3 to TRBJ2-2; tentative D call: TRBD1 (6 bases). V was shortened by 1 base and J by 2 bases, with 8 bases between the two germline ends. The CDR3 has 15 amino acids. Germline lookup yields CDR1 LGHNA and CDR2 YSLEER. CDR3 protein: CASSQGTVNTGELFF. In DNA form, the CDR3 reads TGCGCCAGCAGCCAAGGGACAGTTAACACCGGGGAGCTGTTTTTT.

This clonotype was seen repeatedly, ten times or more. The J gene is TRBJ2-7, the V gene TRBV28; 9 bases match TRBD2. Germline CDR1 MDHEN, CDR2 SYDVKM. This CDR3 has 13 residues. V shed 8 bases, J shed 0 bases, and the junction held 2 bases outside the gene matches. The CDR3 loop reads CASVSGSSYEQYF. The CDR3 DNA sequence: TGTGCCAGCGTTAGCGGGAGCTCCTACGAGCAGTACTTC.

The sample holds many counts of this clonotype. The V call is TRBV20-1, the J call TRBJ2-7; possible D gene TRBD1, 5 bases. CDR1 DFQATT and CDR2 SNEGSKA come from the germline V gene (reference sequence). V lost 3 bases to trimming and J lost 0 bases, with 18 bases between them. The CDR3 sequence is 16 residues long. CDR3 sequence: CSARGLNDLNSYEQYF. For the CDR3, the DNA is TGCAGTGCTAGGGGGCTGAACGATCTTAACTCCTACGAGCAGTACTTC.

The rearrangement links TRBV6-1 to TRBJ2-4; the D is unclear. There are 13 residues in the CDR3. Per the germline V gene, CDR1 is MNHNS and CDR2 is SASEGT. The V end was cut by 5 bases, the J end by 7 bases, with 12 bases between. The chain's CDR3 is CASSSPFGNIQYF. The DNA of the CDR3 is TGTGCCAGCAGTTCCCCATTTGGGAACATTCAGTACTTC.

This clonotype was counted many times. The CDR3 nucleotides read TGCAGTGCTAGAGATCATGCGGGAACCGCGGTTAGCACAGATACGCAGTATTTT. Residues: CSARDHAGTAVSTDTQYF. V and J are TRBV20-1 and TRBJ2-3, with a possible D match to TRBD2 (6 bases). The CDR3 contains 18 residues. V was clipped by 0 bases and J by 0 bases, with 19 bases between them. Germline CDR1 reads DFQATT; CDR2 reads SNEGSKA (reference sequence).

The chain employs TRBV6-2 or TRBV6-3 and TRBJ1-5; D gene unclear. The CDR3 contains 15 residues. Germline CDR1 is MNHEY and CDR2 is SVGEGT. Trimming took 6 bases from V and 0 from J, leaving 12 bases between them. The DNA for the CDR3 is TGTGCCAGCAGATCCCTTGACCTTAGCAATCAGCCCCAGCATTTT. Protein product: CASRSLDLSNQPQHF.

This clonotype was counted many times. This rearrangement joins TRBV28 to TRBJ2-7; 8 bases map to TRBD1. The CDR3 runs 15 residues. Germline CDR1 and CDR2: MDHEN and SYDVKM. V lost 5 bases and J lost 2; bases outside the gene matches: 8. The CDR3 here is CASSTDRGTPYEQYF. CDR3 sequence (DNA): TGTGCCAGCAGTACCGACAGGGGTACACCCTACGAGCAGTACTTC.